The 3 T cell receptor beta chains listed next were all sequenced from one sample in a study of cytotoxic CD8 clonotypes in ibrutinib-treated CLL (dated by TCRdb to the early 2020s). Library creation used the immunoSEQ multiplex PCR assay. The table was pulled from immuneACCESS by TCRdb, which kept in-frame rearrangements only. Such tables lose some clones; where checked, under half of the loss comes from unresolved V genes, and the rest has no known cause. Within this sample are approximately 320,000 clones, with 67% of them counted one time only. The top ten clonotypes cover about 6.7% of the sample. The specimen was PBMCs, collected after 36 months of ibrutinib treatment. The receptors stem from a human donor with chronic lymphocytic leukemia.

The genes are TRBV6-5 and TRBJ1-5; tentative D call: TRBD1 (6 bases). The CDR3 spans 14 residues. In germline, CDR1 is MNHEY, CDR2 SVGAGI. Trimming stripped 5 bases from V and 4 bases from J, with 12 bases between. CDR3 coding DNA: TGTGCCAGCAGTCCCGGACAGAAAAATCAGCCCCAGCATTTT. This sequence encodes CASSPGQKNQPQHF.

V usage is TRBV19 and J usage is TRBJ1-1; D gene ambiguous. The CDR3 runs to 14 residues. Germline V lookup: CDR1 LNHDA, CDR2 SQIVND (reference sequence). V was pared by 5 bases and J by 4 bases, with 14 bases between. CDR3 DNA: TGTGCCAGTAGTGACCCGGGTCCAGGCACTGAAGCTTTCTTT. Its protein is CASSDPGPGTEAFF. Supplemented by reference TRBV19 and TRBJ1-1, the full variable domain reads DGGITQSPKYLFRKEGQNVTLSCEQNLNHDAMYWYRQDPGQGLRLIYYSQIVNDFQKGDIAEGYSVSREKKESFPLTVTSAQKNPTAFYLCASSDPGPGTEAFFGQGTRLTVV.

This clone was seen only once. Different DNA sequences within this sample yield the same CDR3. The gene calls are TRBV7-2 and TRBJ2-3; no clear D gene. Germline V gene sequence: CDR1 SGHTA, CDR2 FQGNSA. V lost 1 base and J 5 bases, leaving 7 bases between the germline ends. The CDR3 runs to 13 residues. The CDR3 DNA reads as TGTGCCAGCAGCTTAGGAGGTAGAGATACGCAGTATTTT. Translating gives CASSLGGRDTQYF.